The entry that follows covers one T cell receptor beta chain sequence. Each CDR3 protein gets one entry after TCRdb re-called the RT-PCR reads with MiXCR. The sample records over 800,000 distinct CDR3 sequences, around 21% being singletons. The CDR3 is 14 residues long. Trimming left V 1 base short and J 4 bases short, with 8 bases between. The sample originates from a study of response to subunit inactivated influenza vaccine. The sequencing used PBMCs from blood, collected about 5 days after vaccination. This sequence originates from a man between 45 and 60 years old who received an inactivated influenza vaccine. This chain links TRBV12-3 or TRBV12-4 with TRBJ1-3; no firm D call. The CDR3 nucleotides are TGTGCCAGCAGTTTAGGGGCAGGCGGAAACACCATATATTTT. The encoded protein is CASSLGAGGNTIYF.